This T cell receptor (beta chain) emerged from a study of cytomegalovirus exposure and HLA in healthy donors. The junction had 4 bases not matched to a gene; V was cut back by 0 bases and J by 5 bases. CDR3 length: 15 residues. CDR1 is SGHDT, CDR2 YYEEEE, per germline. The PCR made use of 60 Vbeta and 13 Jbeta primers. Profiled with immunoSEQ multiplex PCR; TCRdb holds only in-frame clones, not every one. Found here are roughly 180,000 clones, about 83% of them singletons; the top ten hold 4.8%. Study-wide findings and caveats: Cytomegalovirus association was listed for roughly 160 TCR beta chains. It was taken for granted in presence/absence analyses that sequencing depth across donors was roughly uniform.

This clone was observed once. The antigen is undetermined. Sequencing was carried out using PBMCs. The chain couples TRBV5-6 to TRBJ2-7; 11 positions match TRBD1. This receptor was taken from a girl under 18 in good health and CMV-seropositive. CDR3 region: CASSLAGQGAHEQYF. The CDR3 DNA reads TGTGCCAGCAGCTTGGCTGGACAGGGGGCGCACGAGCAGTACTTC.